The rows below give T cell receptor beta chains drawn from one sample of a study of graft-versus-host responses after intestinal transplantation. Antigen specificity for these receptors is unknown. Measured with immunoSEQ multiplex PCR; TCRdb has only the in-frame clones, and not every one. The data contain tens of thousands of clones, around nine tenths of them singletons. The sample in question was unstimulated CD4+ T cells sorted from spleen or lymph node cells, obtained before intestinal transplant. Every receptor here comes from a human donor who received an intestinal transplant. CDR3s include the opening cysteine and the closing phenylalanine or tryptophan. The D gene is left open where the match is weak. Size is omitted from some rows. Given values are once, few, many or a class for expanded clones.

>NA|15|TRBJ1-5|TRBV18|TRBD1
TGTGCCAGCTCACCACTCGGACAGGGAGGCCAGCCCCAGCATTTT
CASSPLGQGGQPQHF
>NA|16|TRBJ2-1|TRBV19|TRBD1
TGTGCCAGTAGGCCGGGACAGGGTAGCTCCTACAATGAGCAGTTCTTC
CASRPGQGSSYNEQFF
>NA|11|TRBJ2-7|TRBV29-1|NA
TGCAGCGTTGTGAGGGTCGGCGAGCAGTACTTC
CSVVRVGEQYF
>NA|17|TRBJ2-5|TRBV11-2|TRBD2
TGTGCCAGCAGCTTAGAACTAGCGGGGGCCCTACAAGAGACCCAGTACTTC
CASSLELAGALQETQYF
>NA|16|TRBJ2-7|TRBV28|NA
TGTGCCAGCAGCCCCGGTGGGGGCGGGAGCTCCTACGAGCAGTACTTC
CASSPGGGGSSYEQYF
>NA|15|TRBJ2-1|TRBV19|NA
TGTGCCAGTGGTGACAGGTTCAGCTCCTACAATGAGCAGTTCTTC
CASGDRFSSYNEQFF
>NA|18|TRBJ2-1|TRBV5-4|NA
TGTGCCAGCAGCTCAGAGGGGCAGGGGACGATCCCTGGGGGTCGGCAGTTCTTC
CASSSEGQGTIPGGRQFF
>NA|16|TRBJ1-4|TRBV9|NA
TGTGCCAGCAGCGTAGGGGGAGCCCTAGACAATGAAAAACTGTTTTTT
CASSVGGALDNEKLFF
>NA|16|TRBJ2-3|TRBV18|TRBD2
TGTGCCAGCTCACCACCGGGACTAGCGGTGTTGGATACGCAGTATTTT
CASSPPGLAVLDTQYF
>once|13|TRBJ2-7|TRBV18|TRBD2
TGTGCCAGCTCACCGGAATGGGAGGGCGAGCAGTACTTC
CASSPEWEGEQYF
>NA|16|TRBJ2-5|TRBV4-2|TRBD2
TGTGCCAGCAGCTCCCCTAGCGGGGGGGCCAAAGAGACCCAGTACTTC
CASSSPSGGAKETQYF
>NA|18|TRBJ2-1|TRBV5-1|TRBD2
TGCGCCAGCAGCCTAGGGACTAGCGGGGGAAGGGGTTACAATGAGCAGTTCTTC
CASSLGTSGGRGYNEQFF
>NA|13|TRBJ1-3|TRBV28|NA
TGTGCCAGCAGTTTAGGACAAGGAAACACCATATATTTT
CASSLGQGNTIYF
>NA|13|TRBJ1-2|TRBV28|TRBD1
TGTGCCAGCAGTGGGGACAGACGGAATGGCTACACCTTC
CASSGDRRNGYTF
>NA|12|TRBJ2-7|TRBV29-1|NA
TGCAGCGCGGGTAGGACAAACGGCGAGCAGTACTTC
CSAGRTNGEQYF
>NA|14|TRBJ1-5|TRBV28|NA
TGTGCCAGCAGCTACAACAGGGATAATCAGCCCCAGCATTTT
CASSYNRDNQPQHF
>NA|16|TRBJ2-1|TRBV21-1|NA
TGTGCCAGCAGCAAAGAAAGGGCGGGAGGGGATGATGAGCAGTTCTTC
CASSKERAGGDDEQFF
>NA|15|TRBJ2-1|TRBV6-6|TRBD1
TGTGCCAGCAGGTTCACCGGGACAGGGATGGATGAGCAGTTCTTC
CASRFTGTGMDEQFF
>NA|14|TRBJ1-1|TRBV4-2|NA
TGTGCCAGCAGCTCAGAGCGACAGGACACTGAAGCTTTCTTT
CASSSERQDTEAFF
>NA|15|TRBJ2-7|TRBV5-4|TRBD1
TGTGCCAGCAGAAATCTCGGGACAGGCTCGAGAGAGCAGTACTTC
CASRNLGTGSREQYF
>NA|14|TRBJ2-7|TRBV18|TRBD2
TGTGCCAGCTCACCTAGGACTAGCGCTTACGAGCAGTACTTC
CASSPRTSAYEQYF
>NA|15|TRBJ1-2|TRBV28|NA
TGTGCCAGCAGTCAACAGGGCCGGCTTAACTATGGCTACACCTTC
CASSQQGRLNYGYTF
>few|12|TRBJ2-7|TRBV28|TRBD1
TGTGCCAGCAGTATGGACAGGGGCGAGCAGTACTTC
CASSMDRGEQYF
>NA|15|TRBJ2-7|TRBV27|TRBD2
TGTGCCAGCAGTTCGATACTAGCGCCGGCCTACGAGCAGTACTTC
CASSSILAPAYEQYF
>NA|12|TRBJ2-7|TRBV19|TRBD2
TGTGCCAGTAGCTTAGCGGGCTACGAGCAGTACTTC
CASSLAGYEQYF
>once|13|TRBJ2-1|TRBV28|TRBD1
TGTGCCAGCGCTTTAACAGGGGCCGATGAGCAGTTCTTC
CASALTGADEQFF
>NA|13|TRBJ1-3|TRBV19|NA
TGTGCCAGTAGTACCGGTCCGGGAAACACCATATATTTT
CASSTGPGNTIYF
>NA|15|TRBJ2-7|TRBV5-1|TRBD2
TGCGCCAGCAGAACCGGGACTACGAAAACCTACGAGCAGTACTTC
CASRTGTTKTYEQYF
>NA|16|TRBJ2-7|TRBV4-2|TRBD2
TGTGCCAGCAGCCAAGCCATGACTAGCGGGGGTACGAAGCAGTACTTC
CASSQAMTSGGTKQYF
>NA|13|TRBJ2-1|TRBV29-1|TRBD2
TGCAGCGTTGCAAGCGGGGGGTACAATGAGCAGTTCTTC
CSVASGGYNEQFF
>NA|15|TRBJ2-1|TRBV5-4|NA
TGTGCCAGCAGCTTGGACTCGGGGGGCGGAGGTGAGCAGTTCTTC
CASSLDSGGGGEQFF
>once|14|TRBJ1-5|TRBV19|NA
TGTGCCAGTAGTATTCCCCAGAGCAATCAGCCCCAGCATTTT
CASSIPQSNQPQHF
>NA|15|TRBJ2-7|TRBV5-1|TRBD1
TGCGCCAGCAGCCGCGAAGGACAGGGTTACTACGAGCAGTACTTC
CASSREGQGYYEQYF
>NA|15|TRBJ2-3|TRBV7-9|NA
TGTGCCAGCAGCTCCAAGGGAGGAAGCACAGATACGCAGTATTTT
CASSSKGGSTDTQYF
>NA|15|TRBJ2-3|TRBV28|NA
TGTGCCAGCAGTTTAAGTCAGAGGTTGACAGATACGCAGTATTTT
CASSLSQRLTDTQYF
>NA|15|TRBJ2-3|TRBV11-1|TRBD2
TGTGCCAGCAGCTTAGGACTAGCTAGCACAGATACGCAGTATTTT
CASSLGLASTDTQYF
>once|15|TRBJ1-6|TRBV7-9|NA
TGTGCCAGCAGCTTTATATCCAGTTATAATTCACCCCTCCACTTT
CASSFISSYNSPLHF
>NA|13|TRBJ2-1|TRBV6-1|TRBD1
TGTGCCAGCGACGGACAGGGTTATGATGAGCAGTTCTTC
CASDGQGYDEQFF
>NA|17|TRBJ1-3|TRBV5-1|TRBD1
TGCGCCAGCAGCTTGGCCCCCCGGGACAGGGCTGGAAACACCATATATTTT
CASSLAPRDRAGNTIYF
>once|12|TRBJ2-7|TRBV7-9|NA
TGTGCCAGCAGCTTTGGAGGCTACGAGCAGTGCTTC
CASSFGGYEQCF